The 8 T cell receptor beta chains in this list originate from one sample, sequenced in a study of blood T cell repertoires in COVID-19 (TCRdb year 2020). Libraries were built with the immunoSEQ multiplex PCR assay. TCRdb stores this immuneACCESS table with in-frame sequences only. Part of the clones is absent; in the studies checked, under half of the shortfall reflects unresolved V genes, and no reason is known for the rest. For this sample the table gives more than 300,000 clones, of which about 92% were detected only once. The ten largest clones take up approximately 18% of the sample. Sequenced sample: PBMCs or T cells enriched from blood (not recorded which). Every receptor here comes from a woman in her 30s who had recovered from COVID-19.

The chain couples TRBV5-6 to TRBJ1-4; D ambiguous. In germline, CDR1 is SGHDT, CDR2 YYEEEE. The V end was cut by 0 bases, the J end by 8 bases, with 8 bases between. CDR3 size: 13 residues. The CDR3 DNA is TGTGCCAGCAGCTTGGGGGTCGGGGAAAAACTGTTTTTT. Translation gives CASSLGVGEKLFF.

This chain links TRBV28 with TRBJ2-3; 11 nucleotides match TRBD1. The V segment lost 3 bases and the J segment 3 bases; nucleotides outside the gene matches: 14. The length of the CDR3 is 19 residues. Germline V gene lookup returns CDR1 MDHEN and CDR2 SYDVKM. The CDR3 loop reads CASSFPQSDRGPRTDTQYF. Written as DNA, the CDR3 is TGTGCCAGCAGTTTCCCGCAATCGGACAGGGGGCCTAGGACAGATACGCAGTATTTT.

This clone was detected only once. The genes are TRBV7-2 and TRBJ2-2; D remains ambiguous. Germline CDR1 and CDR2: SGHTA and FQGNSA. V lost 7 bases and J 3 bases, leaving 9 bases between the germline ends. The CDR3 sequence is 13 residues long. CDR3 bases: TGTGCCAGCAACGTACAGTACACCGGGGAGCTGTTTTTT. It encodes CASNVQYTGELFF.

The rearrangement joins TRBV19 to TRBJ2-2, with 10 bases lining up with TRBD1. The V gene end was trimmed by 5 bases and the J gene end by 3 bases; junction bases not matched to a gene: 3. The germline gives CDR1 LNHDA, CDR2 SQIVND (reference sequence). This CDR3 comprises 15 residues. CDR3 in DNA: TGTGCCAGTAGTCCTGGACAGGGGGACACCGGGGAGCTGTTTTTT. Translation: CASSPGQGDTGELFF.

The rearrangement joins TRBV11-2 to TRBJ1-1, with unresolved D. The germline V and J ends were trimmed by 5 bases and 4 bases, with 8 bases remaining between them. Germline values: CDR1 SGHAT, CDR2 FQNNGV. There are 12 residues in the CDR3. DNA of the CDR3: TGTGCCAGCAGCGCCCTAGGCACTGAAGCTTTCTTT. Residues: CASSALGTEAFF.

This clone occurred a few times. The CDR3 sequence: CASRTSGGETQYF. In DNA form, the CDR3 reads TGTGCCAGCAGGACTAGCGGGGGAGAGACCCAGTACTTC. V and J are TRBV2 and TRBJ2-5; 12 bases fit TRBD2. The length of the CDR3 is 13 residues. Germline V gives CDR1 SNHLY, CDR2 FYNNEI. The junction had 0 bases not matched to a gene; V was cut back by 6 bases and J by 4 bases.

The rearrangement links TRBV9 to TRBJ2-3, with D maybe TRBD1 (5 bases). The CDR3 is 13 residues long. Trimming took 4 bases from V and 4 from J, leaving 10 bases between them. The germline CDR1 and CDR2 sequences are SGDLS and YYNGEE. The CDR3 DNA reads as TGTGCCAGCAGCCAAGACAGATCAGATACGCAGTATTTT. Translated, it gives CASSQDRSDTQYF.

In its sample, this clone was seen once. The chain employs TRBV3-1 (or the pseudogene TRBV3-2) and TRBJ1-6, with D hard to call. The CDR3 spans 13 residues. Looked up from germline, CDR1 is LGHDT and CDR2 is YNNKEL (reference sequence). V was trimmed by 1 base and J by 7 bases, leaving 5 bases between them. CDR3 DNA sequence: TGTGCCAGCAGCCAAGTAGAGAATTCACCCCTCCACTTT. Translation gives CASSQVENSPLHF.